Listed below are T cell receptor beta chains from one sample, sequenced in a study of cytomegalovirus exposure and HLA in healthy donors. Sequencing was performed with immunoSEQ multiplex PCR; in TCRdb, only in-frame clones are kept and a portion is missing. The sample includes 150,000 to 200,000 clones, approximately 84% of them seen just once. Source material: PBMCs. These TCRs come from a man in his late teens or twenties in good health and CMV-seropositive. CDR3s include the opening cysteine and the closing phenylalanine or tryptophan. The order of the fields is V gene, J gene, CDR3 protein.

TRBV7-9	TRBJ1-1	CASSDFGTEAFF
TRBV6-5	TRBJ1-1	CASSYSGQLNTEAFF
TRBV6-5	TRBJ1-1	CASSYSPIEAFF
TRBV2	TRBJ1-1	CASTRDTNTEAFF
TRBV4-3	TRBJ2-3	CASSPGAGQDTQYF
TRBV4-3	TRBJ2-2	CASSSQGNTGELFF
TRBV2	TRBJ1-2	CASSVGVSGGDYGYTF
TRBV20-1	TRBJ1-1	CSARFLSEAFF
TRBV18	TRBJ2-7	CASSPPRVEQYF
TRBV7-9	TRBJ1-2	CASTSLGPTKGYTF
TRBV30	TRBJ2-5	CAWSVLSGWETQYF
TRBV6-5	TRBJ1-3	CASSYSTGGNTIYF
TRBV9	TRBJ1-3	CASSVGVAGNTIYF
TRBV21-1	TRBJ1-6	CASSIRTGESPLHF